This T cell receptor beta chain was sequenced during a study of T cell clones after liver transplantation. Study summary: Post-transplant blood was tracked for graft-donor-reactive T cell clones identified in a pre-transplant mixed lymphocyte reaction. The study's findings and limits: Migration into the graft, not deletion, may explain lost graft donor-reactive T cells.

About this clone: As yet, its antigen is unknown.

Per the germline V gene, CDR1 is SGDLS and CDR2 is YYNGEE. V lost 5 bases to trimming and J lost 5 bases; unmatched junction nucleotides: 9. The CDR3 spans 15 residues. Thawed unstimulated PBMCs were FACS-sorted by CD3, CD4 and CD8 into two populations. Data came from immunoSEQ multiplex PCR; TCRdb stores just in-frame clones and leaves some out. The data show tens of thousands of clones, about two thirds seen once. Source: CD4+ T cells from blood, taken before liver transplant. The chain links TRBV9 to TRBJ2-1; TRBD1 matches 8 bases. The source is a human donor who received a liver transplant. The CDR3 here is CASRRGQGADNEQFF. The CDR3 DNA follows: TGTGCCAGCAGGAGGGGGCAGGGGGCCGACAATGAGCAGTTCTTC.